These 24 T cell receptor beta chains were all obtained from the same sample, sequenced in a study of identical twins. TCRdb independently ran MiXCR on the 5' RACE reads; one entry per CDR3 protein. The sample carries nearly 900,000 distinct CDR3 sequences, around an eighth recorded once. The same sample was also used in a study of yellow fever vaccine responses in identical twins.

Sequencing was performed on PBMCs. The receptor source for this set is a woman between 18 and 29 years old in good health.

The chain carries TRBV4-1 and TRBJ2-7; possibly TRBD2 for D (5 bases). The V end was cut by 4 bases, the J end by 5 bases, with 15 bases between. CDR1 is MGHRA and CDR2 is YSYEKL in the germline V gene. The CDR3 runs to 14 residues. The CDR3 DNA reads TGCGCCAGCAGCCCGGGAACGCCCCGGGACGAGCAGTACTTC. It yields the protein CASSPGTPRDEQYF.

Ten or more counts support this clonotype. This chain connects TRBV4-1 to TRBJ2-2, with 8 bases aligning to TRBD2. Germline loops: CDR1 MGHRA, CDR2 YSYEKL. The V and J ends lost 1 base and 5 bases, in that order; junction bases with no gene match: 3. The CDR3 covers 15 residues. In nucleotides, the CDR3 is TGCGCCAGCAGCCAAGCGGGGGGGCCGACCGGGGAGCTGTTTTTT. This encodes CASSQAGGPTGELFF.

This clonotype was picked up many times. The V gene is TRBV28, the J gene TRBJ2-1; tentatively, D is TRBD2 (5 bases). Trimming left V 5 bases short and J 4 bases short, with 21 bases between. Per germline, CDR1 MDHEN and CDR2 SYDVKM. This CDR3 is 17 amino acids long. The CDR3 region is CASSPPSGVKGYNEQFF. The CDR3 DNA is TGTGCCAGCAGTCCCCCATCCGGGGTCAAAGGATACAATGAGCAGTTCTTC.

This clonotype was seen a few times. At one boundary the junction diverges from the germline segment, which might be a read error. The chain couples TRBV19 to TRBJ2-2; D is ambiguous. This CDR3 has 13 amino acids. The germline gives CDR1 LNHDA, CDR2 SQIVND (reference sequence). Written as DNA, the CDR3 is TGTGCCAGTCACGATTCGAATACCGGGGAGCTGTTTTTT. This gives the protein CASHDSNTGELFF. Full variable domain (outside the CDR3, taken from reference TRBV19 and TRBJ2-2): DGGITQSPKYLFRKEGQNVTLSCEQNLNHDAMYWYRQDPGQGLRLIYYSQIVNDFQKGDIAEGYSVSREKKESFPLTVTSAQKNPTAFYLCASHDSNTGELFFGEGSRLTVL.

V and J are TRBV2 and TRBJ2-7, with TRBD2 matching over 7 bases. CDR3 size: 16 residues. Trimming cost V 8 bases and J 0 bases; bases outside gene matches: 13. In germline, CDR1 is SNHLY, CDR2 FYNNEI. Here the CDR3 DNA reads TGTGCCAGCCGCGTAAGGGTGGGACTATCCTCCTACGAGCAGTACTTC. It encodes CASRVRVGLSSYEQYF.

This rearrangement joins TRBV24-1 to TRBJ2-1; D is possibly TRBD2 (7 bases). Germline CDR1 reads KGHDR; CDR2 reads SFDVKD. Trimming took off 4 bases at V and 7 bases at J, with 16 bases between the two ends. The CDR3 runs 15 residues. CDR3 region: CATSEGGRAGNEQFF. As DNA, the CDR3 is TGTGCCACCAGTGAAGGGGGGAGGGCCGGGAATGAGCAGTTCTTC.

The chain combines TRBV28 with TRBJ1-6, with a weak D call TRBD1 (6 bases). Germline CDR1 MDHEN, CDR2 SYDVKM. With 1 base removed from V and 7 bases from J, the gap between germline ends came to 20 bases. The CDR3 consists of 18 residues. The CDR3 region is CASSLFDFLGQTNSPLHF. The CDR3 DNA follows: TGTGCCAGCAGTTTATTTGATTTTCTTGGACAGACGAATTCACCCCTCCACTTT. The whole variable domain, filled in from reference TRBV28 and TRBJ1-6, reads DVKVTQSSRYLVKRTGEKVFLECVQDMDHENMFWYRQDPGLGLRLIYFSYDVKMKEKGDIPEGYSVSREKKERFSLILESASTNQTSMYLCASSLFDFLGQTNSPLHFGNGTRLTVT.

With respect to this clonotype: This clone may be a read error of a much larger clone one base away. The CDR3 here is CASSSGDPGELFF. The CDR3 DNA sequence: TGTGCCAGCAGCTCCGGGGATCCCGGGGAGCTGTTTTTT. The J gene is TRBJ2-2, the V gene TRBV11-2; weak D call: TRBD2 (5 bases). The CDR3 contains 13 residues. Trimming left V 4 bases short and J 6 bases short, with 9 bases between. Germline CDR1 SGHAT, CDR2 FQNNGV.

This chain joins TRBV28 and TRBJ1-2, with 8 bases that match TRBD1. Germline lookup yields CDR1 MDHEN and CDR2 SYDVKM. J lost 4 bases, V lost 6 bases, and 10 bases had no gene match. This CDR3 is built from 15 residues. The DNA for the CDR3 is TGTGCCAGCAGGCCAGACAGGGGACGGACCTATGGCTACACCTTC. It translates to CASRPDRGRTYGYTF.

The chain uses TRBV6-1 and TRBJ1-2; D may be TRBD1 (6 bases). The germline CDR1 and CDR2 sequences are MNHNS and SASEGT. Trimming took 7 bases from V and 5 from J, leaving 14 bases between them. The CDR3 covers 13 residues. The DNA of the CDR3 is TGTGCCAGCACCGAATCACAGGGATATGGCTACACCTTC. This sequence encodes CASTESQGYGYTF.

This chain links TRBV10-1 with TRBJ1-1; TRBD1 might be the D (5 bases). This CDR3 is built from 13 residues. Germline V CDR1 and CDR2: WNHNN, SYGVQD (reference sequence). Trimming cost V 3 bases and J 6 bases, with 11 bases left between them. CDR3 DNA: TGCGCCAGCAGTGATATCGGGACCCCTGAAGCTTTCTTT. It translates to CASSDIGTPEAFF.

This clonotype has a handful of counts. The chain couples TRBV3-1 to TRBJ2-2, with D perhaps matching TRBD1 (5 bases). CDR1 and CDR2 (germline): LGHDT, YNNKEL (reference sequence). The CDR3 runs 16 residues. V dropped 4 bases and J dropped 5 bases, with 17 bases sitting between them. In DNA form, the CDR3 reads TGTGCCAGCAGCCCCGCCACAGGAGCGAGTACCGGGGAGCTGTTTTTT. It yields the protein CASSPATGASTGELFF.

This clonotype was seen repeatedly, ten times or more. The rearrangement uses TRBV29-1 and TRBJ1-1; D perhaps matches TRBD1 (5 bases). The CDR3 runs to 17 residues. With 4 bases removed from V and 1 base from J, the gap between germline ends came to 22 bases. The germline V gene encodes CDR1 SQVTM and CDR2 ANQGSEA. The CDR3: CSVGLWIKQGGNTEAFF. In nucleotides, the CDR3 is TGCAGCGTTGGGTTATGGATAAAGCAGGGTGGGAACACTGAAGCTTTCTTT.

The gene calls are TRBV28 and TRBJ2-3; D possibly corresponds to TRBD1 (6 bases). Trimming removed 3 bases from V and 3 bases from J, with 13 bases in between. The germline V gene encodes CDR1 MDHEN and CDR2 SYDVKM. CDR3 size: 15 residues. The CDR3 coding sequence is TGTGCCAGCAGTTTGACAGGATTTGGGACAGATACGCAGTATTTT. Protein: CASSLTGFGTDTQYF. Using reference TRBV28 and TRBJ2-3 for the parts outside the CDR3, the full variable domain is DVKVTQSSRYLVKRTGEKVFLECVQDMDHENMFWYRQDPGLGLRLIYFSYDVKMKEKGDIPEGYSVSREKKERFSLILESASTNQTSMYLCASSLTGFGTDTQYFGPGTRLTVL.

The table lists this clonotype with many counts. This chain links TRBV12-3 or TRBV12-4 with TRBJ1-1; a possible D gene is TRBD1 (5 bases). Trimming removed 5 bases from V and 10 bases from J, with 17 bases in between. The CDR3 loop spans 13 amino acids. Written as DNA, the CDR3 is TGTGCCAGCAGTCCCAGGGATAGAGTGGGAGCTTTCTTT. Translating it yields CASSPRDRVGAFF.

The V and J genes are TRBV10-1 and TRBJ1-6; D remains unclear. Germline V gives CDR1 WNHNN, CDR2 SYGVQD (reference sequence). The CDR3 spans 15 residues. The germline V and J ends were trimmed by 4 bases and 7 bases, with 14 bases remaining between them. The CDR3, as DNA: TGCGCCAGCAGTGCGAACCGGGAGCCCAATTCACCCCTCCACTTT. It yields the protein CASSANREPNSPLHF.

This clonotype was seen a few times. The chain has TRBV6-4 and TRBJ2-3; 7 nucleotides match TRBD1. In germline, CDR1 is MRHNA, CDR2 SNTAGT. V shed 3 bases, J shed 0 bases, and the junction held 3 bases outside the gene matches. CDR3 length equals 15 residues. The CDR3 region is CASSEQGSSTDTQYF. The DNA for the CDR3 is TGTGCCAGCAGTGAACAGGGGAGTAGCACAGATACGCAGTATTTT.

This clonotype was recorded at least ten times. The gene calls are TRBV5-5 and TRBJ1-2; weak D call: TRBD1 (5 bases). The V end was cut by 3 bases, the J end by 2 bases, with 17 bases between. This CDR3 is 16 amino acids long. Per germline, CDR1 SGHKS and CDR2 YYEKEE (reference sequence). The CDR3 region is CASSSTDGARNYGYTF. The CDR3 DNA sequence: TGTGCCAGCAGCTCGACAGACGGGGCTCGCAACTATGGCTACACCTTC.

This clonotype has only a few counts. The rearrangement uses TRBV10-1 and TRBJ2-5, with D maybe TRBD1 (6 bases). The CDR3 extends over 14 amino acids. Germline CDR1 WNHNN, CDR2 SYGVQD (reference sequence). V dropped 3 bases and J dropped 4 bases, with 12 bases sitting between them. This chain's CDR3 is CASSDWDTVETQYF. CDR3 coding DNA: TGCGCCAGCAGTGATTGGGACACCGTAGAGACCCAGTACTTC.

The chain carries TRBV10-3 and TRBJ2-7; a possible D gene is TRBD1 (6 bases). Germline CDR1 ENHRY, CDR2 SYGVKD. The CDR3 contains 13 residues. The V gene lost 7 bases and the J gene lost 0 bases, with 10 bases spanning the gap. The CDR3 coding sequence is TGTGCCATCACCCAGGACAGCTCCTACGAGCAGTACTTC. Its translation: CAITQDSSYEQYF.

The V gene is TRBV20-1, the J gene TRBJ2-1; D ambiguous. V lost 3 bases, J lost 10 bases, and 13 bases lay in between. Looked up from germline, CDR1 is DFQATT and CDR2 is SNEGSKA (reference sequence). CDR3 length: 12 residues. The CDR3 sequence: CSARRNVEEQFF. Written as DNA, the CDR3 is TGCAGTGCTAGGCGGAACGTAGAGGAGCAGTTCTTC.

The table lists this clonotype with many counts. The chain recombines TRBV7-8 with TRBJ2-7; weak D call: TRBD2 (5 bases). Germline CDR1 SGHVS, CDR2 FQNEAQ. CDR3 size: 15 residues. Trimming took off 5 bases at V and 0 bases at J, with 14 bases between the two ends. Here the CDR3 DNA reads TGTGCCAGCAGCGAGGAGGTTCCCTCCTCCTACGAGCAGTACGTC. This encodes CASSEEVPSSYEQYV.

A few counts support this clonotype. The genes are TRBV28 and TRBJ2-1; D perhaps matches TRBD2 (7 bases). Germline CDR1 is MDHEN and CDR2 is SYDVKM. Trimming shortened V by 6 bases and J by 7 bases, and 19 bases separated the two germline ends. The CDR3 is 15 residues long. CDR3 in DNA: TGTGCCAGCAGGCCCCCGGCGGGGGCAAGGAATGAGCAGTTCTTC. Translation gives CASRPPAGARNEQFF.

A few counts support this clonotype. The chain couples TRBV6-1 to TRBJ2-1; D is possibly TRBD2 (5 bases). With 7 bases removed from V and 6 bases from J, the gap between germline ends came to 13 bases. In germline, CDR1 is MNHNS, CDR2 SASEGT. The CDR3 is 13 amino acids. The CDR3 DNA follows: TGTGCCAGCACTCCCGGAGGCGTCAATGAGCAGTTCTTC. It specifies CASTPGGVNEQFF.